These 19 T cell receptor beta chains share one sample of origin, sequenced in a study of T cell repertoires in cytomegalovirus infection. TCRdb reprocessed the reads via MiXCR and lists one record per CDR3 protein. The repertoire includes about 210,000 distinct CDR3 sequences, roughly 6.5% of them detected once, and 5.5% to 6.5% sits in the top ten. Sequenced material: PBMCs. The receptors were sampled from a human donor in good health (CMV status not recorded). Some clones in this sample may be carry-over from other donors' samples.

This clonotype came up many times. The chain couples TRBV4-2 to TRBJ2-1; perhaps TRBD2 as D (5 bases). V was shortened by 4 bases and J by 6 bases, with 13 bases between the two germline ends. CDR3 length: 14 residues. Looked up from germline, CDR1 is LGHNA and CDR2 is YNFKEQ. Here the CDR3 reads CASSPGEGTNEQFF. CDR3 DNA: TGTGCCAGCAGCCCCGGGGAAGGTACCAATGAGCAGTTCTTC.

This clonotype was picked up many times. The V call is TRBV29-1, the J call TRBJ2-5; the D gene is possibly TRBD1 (5 bases). Germline V CDR1 and CDR2: SQVTM, ANQGSEA. There are 12 residues in the CDR3. V lost 7 bases, J lost 2 bases, and 11 bases lay in between. CDR3 nucleotides: TGCAGCGCTCAGTCAGGGCAAGAGACCCAGTACTTC. Its translation is CSAQSGQETQYF.

The chain employs TRBV30 and TRBJ2-1, with 13 bases fitting TRBD2. The length of the CDR3 is 15 residues. Germline CDR1 GTSNPN, CDR2 SVGIG (reference sequence). V shed 0 bases, J shed 5 bases, and the junction held 1 base outside the gene matches. CDR3 sequence: CAWSVGLAGDNEQFF. The CDR3 nucleotides read TGTGCCTGGAGTGTAGGACTAGCGGGGGACAATGAGCAGTTCTTC. Based on the CDR3 plus reference TRBV30 and TRBJ2-1, the full variable domain is SQTIHQWPATLVQPVGSPLSLECTVEGTSNPNLYWYRQAAGRGLQLLFYSVGIGQISSEVPQNLSASRPQDRQFILSSKKLLLSDSGFYLCAWSVGLAGDNEQFFGPGTRLTVL.

V usage is TRBV29-1 and J usage is TRBJ2-5; possibly TRBD1 for D (6 bases). The CDR3 has 14 amino acids. V was shortened by 6 bases and J by 5 bases, with 19 bases between the two germline ends. In germline, CDR1 is SQVTM, CDR2 ANQGSEA. CDR3 sequence: CSVIDRSLGETQYF. DNA for the CDR3: TGCAGCGTCATAGACAGGTCCTTGGGGGAGACCCAGTACTTC.

This clonotype was counted many times. The J gene is TRBJ1-6, the V gene TRBV7-2; D gene ambiguous. With 6 bases removed from V and 7 bases from J, the gap between germline ends came to 13 bases. The CDR3 is 14 amino acids. Looked up from germline, CDR1 is SGHTA and CDR2 is FQGNSA. The CDR3 sequence is CASRPPERNSPLHF. The CDR3 DNA reads as TGTGCCAGCAGACCGCCGGAAAGGAATTCACCCCTCCACTTT.

At least ten counts were recorded for this clonotype. The genes are TRBV20-1 and TRBJ2-7, with D maybe TRBD1 (5 bases). Trimming took 2 bases from V and 0 from J, leaving 14 bases between them. The CDR3 has 15 amino acids. The germline CDR1 and CDR2 sequences are DFQATT and SNEGSKA (reference sequence). This CDR3 reads CSARLTSTDSYEQYF. In nucleotides, the CDR3 is TGCAGTGCTAGACTGACCTCGACAGACTCCTACGAGCAGTACTTC.

This clonotype came up many times. The chain has TRBV7-8 and TRBJ1-2; 7 bases are shared with TRBD1. CDR3 length: 13 amino acids. V gave up 2 bases and J gave up 8 bases; unmatched junction bases: 5. Germline CDR1 reads SGHVS; CDR2 reads FQNEAQ. CDR3 amino acids: CASSLTGAGGYTF. The CDR3 DNA reads as TGTGCCAGCAGCTTAACAGGGGCAGGGGGCTACACCTTC.

This clonotype was seen ten or more times. The chain recombines TRBV7-2 with TRBJ2-5; 11 nucleotides align to TRBD1. Looked up from germline, CDR1 is SGHTA and CDR2 is FQGNSA. The length of the CDR3 is 14 residues. V was clipped by 8 bases and J by 5 bases; unmatched bases: 7. In DNA, the CDR3 is TGTGCCAGCCGTAGGACAGGGGGCTTGGAGACCCAGTACTTC. This codes for CASRRTGGLETQYF.

This clonotype was found many times. This chain links TRBV7-2 with TRBJ1-4; 8 nucleotides align to TRBD1. The CDR3 covers 13 residues. Germline V gene data show CDR1 as SGHTA and CDR2 as FQGNSA. Unmatched junction bases numbered 5, after V lost 7 bases and J lost 7 bases. The chain's CDR3 is CASNAGGIEKLFF. Written as DNA, the CDR3 is TGTGCCAGCAATGCAGGGGGCATTGAAAAACTGTTTTTT. Full variable domain (rest looked up from reference TRBV7-2 and TRBJ1-4): GAGVSQSPSNKVTEKGKDVELRCDPISGHTALYWYRQSLGQGLEFLIYFQGNSAPDKSGLPSDRFSAERTGGSVSTLTIQRTQQEDSAVYLCASNAGGIEKLFFGSGTQLSVL.

This clonotype was observed at least ten times. The chain combines TRBV12-3 or TRBV12-4 with TRBJ2-1; the match to TRBD1 covers 9 bases. The CDR3 is made up of 14 amino acids. Trimming cost V 3 bases and J 5 bases; bases outside gene matches: 2. The CDR3 here is CASSFGTGNNEQFF. CDR3 bases: TGTGCCAGCAGTTTCGGGACAGGGAACAATGAGCAGTTCTTC.

This clonotype has ten or more counts. The chain is built from TRBV24-1 and TRBJ2-1, with 8 bases fitting TRBD1. CDR3 length: 14 amino acids. Germline assignment: CDR1 KGHDR and CDR2 SFDVKD. V gave up 5 bases and J gave up 1 base; unmatched junction bases: 0. The CDR3 loop reads CATSGDRSYNEQFF. The CDR3 nucleotides are TGTGCCACCAGTGGGGACAGGTCCTACAATGAGCAGTTCTTC.

This clonotype was recorded at least ten times. The chain is built from TRBV6-2 or TRBV6-3 and TRBJ1-6; tentatively, D is TRBD1 (6 bases). Trimming stripped 0 bases from V and 15 bases from J, with 15 bases between. CDR1 is MNHEY, CDR2 SVGEGT, per germline. The CDR3 contains 14 residues. CDR3 protein: CASSYSRPGDLLHF. CDR3 nucleotides: TGTGCCAGCAGTTACTCGAGGCCAGGGGATCTCCTCCACTTT.

This clonotype appeared many times. This chain joins TRBV12-3 or TRBV12-4 and TRBJ2-3; unclear D gene. The length of the CDR3 is 13 residues. The V end lost 8 bases, the J end lost 0 bases, and 9 bases lay between the germline ends. CDR3 region: CASRRMSTDTQYF. The CDR3 DNA reads TGTGCCAGCCGAAGAATGAGCACAGATACGCAGTATTTT.

This clonotype was seen a few times. The chain links TRBV20-1 to TRBJ2-6; D ambiguous. This CDR3 comprises 17 residues. The germline gives CDR1 DFQATT, CDR2 SNEGSKA (reference sequence). The ends were cut back, 6 bases at V and 0 bases at J, with 18 bases in the middle. CDR3 amino acids: CSAPAPSLSSGANVLTF. DNA of the CDR3: TGCAGTGCCCCCGCCCCAAGTCTTAGCTCTGGGGCCAACGTCCTGACTTTC.

The CDR3 DNA reads TGCAGTGCTCAGCGCACCGGGGAGCTGTTTTTT. This encodes CSAQRTGELFF. V gene TRBV20-1 combines with J gene TRBJ2-2; D is undetermined. Trimming shortened V by 5 bases and J by 4 bases, and 5 bases separated the two germline ends. The CDR3 spans 11 residues. Germline V gene lookup returns CDR1 DFQATT and CDR2 SNEGSKA (reference sequence).

In its sample, this clonotype was seen many times. This chain uses TRBV10-3 with TRBJ1-1, with TRBD1 matching over 9 bases. This CDR3 contains 14 residues. Trimming at V came to 6 bases and at J to 8 bases, leaving 10 bases not matched to a gene. The germline V gene has CDR1 ENHRY and CDR2 SYGVKD. Here the CDR3 reads CAISGDGTGTEAFF. CDR3 nucleotides: TGTGCCATCAGCGGTGACGGGACAGGGACCGAAGCTTTCTTT.

This clonotype was seen many times. The chain combines TRBV6-2 or TRBV6-3 with TRBJ2-5; 8 bases are a match to TRBD2. This CDR3 comprises 13 residues. V lost 6 bases to trimming and J lost 5 bases; unmatched junction nucleotides: 5. The germline gives CDR1 MNHEY, CDR2 SVGEGT. The CDR3 DNA sequence: TGTGCCAGCAGCGGCGGGGGGAGCGAGACCCAGTACTTC. Translating it yields CASSGGGSETQYF.

This clonotype was found many times. The CDR3 sequence: CASSYSSSIGIAQYF. The CDR3 DNA reads as TGTGCCAGCAGTTACTCGTCCAGTATCGGAATCGCGCAGTACTTC. J is TRBJ2-7 and V is TRBV6-5, with D hard to call. The CDR3 loop spans 15 amino acids. Germline CDR1 MNHEY, CDR2 SVGAGI. Trimming took off 0 bases at V and 9 bases at J, with 18 bases between the two ends.

The CDR3 spells CSASMVRGADTQYF. The CDR3 nucleotides are TGCAGTGCTAGTATGGTGCGGGGGGCAGATACGCAGTATTTT. The chain couples TRBV20-1 to TRBJ2-3; 8 bases line up with TRBD2. The CDR3 length is 14 residues. The V segment lost 3 bases and the J segment 4 bases; nucleotides outside the gene matches: 6. The V gene's germline CDR1 is DFQATT and CDR2 SNEGSKA (reference sequence).